This T cell receptor beta chain was observed in a study of Ad26.COV2.S vaccination and SARS-CoV-2 variants. Treatment noted: about 20 received Ad26.COV2.S at low or high dose, single or two shots; several received placebo; per-sample allocation not given. Samples were taken on day 63 after the first vaccine or placebo injection. Ad26 vector vaccine expressed Wuhan-strain SARS-CoV-2 spike. Here immunoSEQ multiplex PCR was the method, and the copy in TCRdb shows in-frame clones only, minus some. Of about 400,000 clones listed, 80% to 90% are singletons. Details on this clone: Its specificity is unknown.

The CDR3 length is 13 residues. Per the germline V gene, CDR1 is MGHRA and CDR2 is YSYEKL. V lost 0 bases, J lost 7 bases, and 10 bases lay in between. Study outcomes and limitations: Measurement of non-spike TCR breadth gave similar results in vaccine and placebo recipients. There was reportedly substantial breadth in spike-specific CD8+ and CD4+ T cell responses after vaccination. Relative to placebo recipients, vaccine recipients exhibited elevated spike-specific TCR breadth.

V and J are TRBV4-1 and TRBJ2-7; D is uncertain. The source material was peripheral blood, sampled in a trial of Ad26.COV2.S vaccine versus placebo. This TCR was recovered from a person aged 18-65 years who received the Ad26.COV2.S COVID-19 vaccine or a placebo. CDR3 region: CASSQERASEQYF. The CDR3 DNA follows: TGCGCCAGCAGCCAAGAGCGAGCATCTGAGCAGTACTTC.